This T cell receptor (beta chain) was profiled in a study of T cell repertoires in cytomegalovirus infection. Turning to the study itself: Public TCR beta signature analysis indicated the presence of both CMV infection and matching HLA type. Study results and limitations: The response measured ex vivo was dominated by TCR beta clonotypes (HLA-C-restricted and CMV-specific). People with CMV and the relevant HLA were identified by cumulative public TCR beta family frequency.

Via MiXCR, TCRdb re-called the reads, giving one row per CDR3 protein. This table has 900,000 to 950,000 distinct CDR3 sequences, roughly 30% appearing once. A word on this clonotype: Its antigen is not known. One junction end disagrees with the germline gene, perhaps due to a read error.

This CDR3 region has 14 residues. Germline CDR1 is MGHRA and CDR2 is YSYEKL. The chain uses TRBV4-1 and TRBJ1-1; a weak D match, TRBD1 (5 bases). The sequencing used cultured CD8+ T cells from PBMCs, collected from culture after CMV antigen stimulation. The clonotype was recovered from a human donor in good health (CMV status not recorded). Some clones in this sample may be carry-over from other donors' samples. The CDR3 reads CANSPGGIIAEAFF. As DNA, the CDR3 is TGCGCCAACAGCCCGGGGGGGATAATCGCTGAAGCTTTCTTT.